This T cell receptor beta chain came from a study of cytomegalovirus exposure and HLA in healthy donors. Although they were nominally healthy when sampled, donors likely had unrecorded immune exposures. Germline V gene data show CDR1 as SGHDN and CDR2 as FVKESK. The V gene lost 6 bases and the J gene lost 4 bases, with 13 bases spanning the gap. The CDR3 runs 14 residues. This PCR relied on a set of 60 Vbeta primers and 13 Jbeta primers. Under the authors' procedure: Later analysis identified some 80 million unique TCR beta chains, about 12 million shared. Method: immunoSEQ multiplex PCR; TCRdb's copy keeps in-frame clones and lacks some. V, J and clone size derive from that table, while D and trimming were established from the DNA sequence. The sample has 160,000 or so clones, 80% seen once. To note about this clone: The antigen is unknown.

Whole-study findings and limits: Earlier findings revealed that most TCR beta V segments proved productive either about 87% or about 30% of the time. In terms of immune exposure information, only CMV serostatus was available.

Sequencing was performed on PBMCs. V and J are TRBV14 and TRBJ1-5; D is possibly TRBD1 (6 bases). This clonotype was sampled from a man aged 25-45 years in good health and CMV-seronegative. CDR3 in DNA: TGTGCCAGCAGTCGGGGGGCTTTGAATCAGCCCCAGCATTTT. It translates to CASSRGALNQPQHF.